The 10 T cell receptor beta chains below all came from one sample that was sequenced in a study of beta chain features in type 1 diabetes (dated by TCRdb to 2017 to 2018). Receptor amplification or capture employed the immunoSEQ multiplex PCR assay. The High Capacity cDNA Reverse Transcription Kit was used to reverse transcribe all of the isolated RNA, meaning that expressed TCRB transcripts were what got sequenced. TCRdb stores this immuneACCESS table with in-frame sequences only. Part of the clones is absent; in the studies checked, under half of the shortfall reflects unresolved V genes, and no reason is known for the rest. The table for this sample lists 300,000 to 450,000 clones; roughly a fifth of them were counted only once. Roughly 0.045% of the sample rests with the top ten. What was sequenced was naive CD4+ T cells from blood. The cell subset or site label of this sample denotes: true naive CD4+ T cells. The receptors come from a woman aged 18-35 years in good health.

The chain uses TRBV5-4 and TRBJ2-4, with D tentatively TRBD1 (6 bases). The CDR3 extends over 14 amino acids. CDR1 and CDR2 from the germline V gene are SGHNT and YYREEE (reference sequence). Deletions cut 2 bases from V and 5 bases from J, with 11 bases between. CDR3 amino acids: CASSLGGRENIQYF. For the CDR3, the DNA is TGTGCCAGCAGCTTAGGGGGTCGCGAAAACATTCAGTACTTC.

This chain uses TRBV5-1 with TRBJ2-1, with a possible D match to TRBD2 (6 bases). The CDR3 is 14 residues long. V was pared by 2 bases and J by 1 base, with 7 bases between. Germline V lookup: CDR1 SGHRS, CDR2 YFSETQ. The CDR3 is CASSFAGSYNEQFF. CDR3 bases: TGCGCCAGCAGCTTTGCGGGGTCCTACAATGAGCAGTTCTTC.

Only a few counts were recorded for this clone. The chain joins TRBV28 to TRBJ2-7; D not resolved. V lost 3 bases, J lost 3 bases, and 6 bases lay in between. Germline CDR1 is MDHEN and CDR2 is SYDVKM. CDR3 length equals 12 residues. The CDR3 is CASSLRRYEQYF. CDR3 in DNA: TGTGCCAGCAGTTTGCGTCGCTACGAGCAGTACTTC.

V is TRBV5-1 and J is TRBJ2-5; 10 positions match TRBD2. The CDR3 runs to 16 residues. Trimming at V came to 4 bases and at J to 2 bases, leaving 8 bases not matched to a gene. CDR1 and CDR2 (germline): SGHRS, YFSETQ. This CDR3 reads CASSVPLAGVQETQYF. The DNA of the CDR3 is TGCGCCAGCAGCGTCCCGCTAGCGGGGGTGCAAGAGACCCAGTACTTC.

This clone was picked up a small number of times. This rearrangement joins TRBV5-1 to TRBJ2-4; D possibly corresponds to TRBD1 (6 bases). The CDR3 is made up of 16 amino acids. The germline V gene has CDR1 SGHRS and CDR2 YFSETQ. Between the trimmed V and J ends, which lost 0 bases and 5 bases, there was a span of 15 bases. The CDR3 DNA follows: TGCGCCAGCAGCTTGGCCCGTGGGGGCGCCGAAAACATTCAGTACTTC. It is translated as CASSLARGGAENIQYF. Looking up the rest from reference TRBV5-1 and TRBJ2-4 gives the full variable domain: KAGVTQTPRYLIKTRGQQVTLSCSPISGHRSVSWYQQTPGQGLQFLFEYFSETQRNKGNFPGRFSGRQFSNSRSEMNVSTLELGDSALYLCASSLARGGAENIQYFGAGTRLSVL.

This clone showed up just a few times. The chain joins TRBV5-1 to TRBJ2-5, with TRBD1 matching 11 bases. The V segment lost 3 bases and the J segment 4 bases; nucleotides outside the gene matches: 5. The CDR3 contains 15 residues. Looked up from germline, CDR1 is SGHRS and CDR2 is YFSETQ. The CDR3 DNA sequence: TGCGCCAGCAGCTATGGACAGGGGGCGCGAGAGACCCAGTACTTC. This gives the protein CASSYGQGARETQYF.

V usage is TRBV4-3 and J usage is TRBJ1-1; 9 bases align to TRBD1. V lost 3 bases, J lost 2 bases, and 1 base stayed unmatched. Germline V lookup: CDR1 LGHNA, CDR2 YSLEER. The CDR3 spans 14 residues. The CDR3: CASSQDRGNTEAFF. In nucleotides, the CDR3 is TGCGCCAGCAGCCAGGACAGGGGAAACACTGAAGCTTTCTTT.

In nucleotides, the CDR3 is TGTGCCTGGAGTACCTTACAGGGGAACGAGCAGTACTTC. It is translated as CAWSTLQGNEQYF. The chain recombines TRBV30 with TRBJ2-7; 7 bases fit TRBD1. Per germline, CDR1 GTSNPN and CDR2 SVGIG (reference sequence). This CDR3 contains 13 residues. After removal of 2 bases from V and 5 bases from J, the junction contained 6 bases not matched to a gene.

Remarks on this clone: Other nucleotide sequences from this sample produce the same CDR3. CDR3 coding DNA: TGTGCCTGGAACAGGGGCCTGAACACTGAAGCTTTCTTT. Translating it yields CAWNRGLNTEAFF. The genes are TRBV30 and TRBJ1-1; 7 bases fit TRBD1. The CDR3 is made up of 13 amino acids. Germline CDR1 reads GTSNPN; CDR2 reads SVGIG (reference sequence). The trim removed 4 bases at V and 0 bases at J, leaving 2 bases unmatched.

There are a few counts of this clone. The V and J genes are TRBV29-1 and TRBJ1-1; D is unresolved. The germline V gene encodes CDR1 SQVTM and CDR2 ANQGSEA. The CDR3 spans 15 residues. Trimming left V 4 bases short and J 1 base short, with 16 bases between. The DNA for the CDR3 is TGCAGCGTTGGAGATCCGAGGGAGGGGAACACTGAAGCTTTCTTT. Residues: CSVGDPREGNTEAFF.